This TCR beta chain was captured in a study of early stage breast cancer tumors. Trimming took 1 base from V and 5 from J, leaving 6 bases between them. Looked up from germline, CDR1 is SEHNR and CDR2 is FQNEAQ (reference sequence). The CDR3 is 13 residues long. Overall study findings and caveats: Tumors had approximately 2.5-fold higher T cell density and higher clonality than adjacent normal breast tissue.

This clone was seen more than once but under ten times. Its matching antigen is unknown. The repertoire was sequenced with immunoSEQ multiplex PCR; TCRdb's copy has only in-frame clones and lacks some. This table has fewer than 70,000 clones, approximately 80% appearing once. The receptor was isolated from a person in their thirties with breast cancer. Sequenced: blood. V is TRBV7-9 and J is TRBJ1-3; D is unclear. CDR3 sequence: CASSLEGRNTIYF. Here the CDR3 DNA reads TGTGCCAGCAGCTTAGAAGGCAGAAACACCATATATTTT.